These 3 T cell receptor beta chains were all obtained from the same sample, sequenced in a study of T cells after yellow fever vaccination. In TCRdb, the 5' RACE reads were re-called with MiXCR into one record per CDR3 protein. This sample yields 500,000 to 650,000 distinct CDR3 sequences, of which approximately 13% are seen a single time; about 15% belongs to the top ten. The sequencing used PBMCs, collected on the day of the yellow fever booster vaccination. These receptors were obtained from a young man who received the YFV17D yellow fever vaccine.

The rearrangement joins TRBV20-1 to TRBJ2-3, with TRBD2 as a possible D gene (5 bases). Trimming cost V 3 bases and J 5 bases, with 15 bases left between them. The CDR3 is 14 amino acids. The germline V gene encodes CDR1 DFQATT and CDR2 SNEGSKA (reference sequence). CDR3 residues: CSASRARRGDTQYF. The CDR3 coding sequence is TGCAGTGCTAGTCGGGCACGCCGGGGAGATACGCAGTATTTT.

A few counts support this clonotype. The J gene is TRBJ1-1, the V gene TRBV5-1; D is possibly TRBD1 (6 bases). This CDR3 is 13 amino acids long. The germline V and J ends were trimmed by 4 bases and 4 bases, with 11 bases remaining between them. From germline, CDR1 is SGHRS and CDR2 YFSETQ. The CDR3 loop is CASSGGGGTEAFF. The CDR3 DNA sequence: TGCGCCAGCAGCGGAGGGGGGGGCACTGAAGCTTTCTTT. Supplemented by reference TRBV5-1 and TRBJ1-1, the full variable domain reads KAGVTQTPRYLIKTRGQQVTLSCSPISGHRSVSWYQQTPGQGLQFLFEYFSETQRNKGNFPGRFSGRQFSNSRSEMNVSTLELGDSALYLCASSGGGGTEAFFGQGTRLTVV.

In this sample, this clonotype turned up a few times. The rearrangement uses TRBV12-3 or TRBV12-4 and TRBJ2-5; 9 nucleotides line up with TRBD2. Trimming cost V 6 bases and J 0 bases; bases outside gene matches: 20. This CDR3 comprises 20 residues. CDR3 protein: CASRFGTSSFRWGHQETQYF. The DNA of the CDR3 is TGTGCCAGCAGGTTCGGGACTAGCAGTTTTCGGTGGGGGCACCAAGAGACCCAGTACTTC.